The present entry profiles one T cell receptor beta chain with its context. The antigen is undetermined. This record belongs to a study of T cells after yellow fever vaccination. The study's findings and limits: Peaking faster, on day 5 versus 15, the secondary response was nonetheless weaker. Primary-vaccination clones mostly resurfaced post-booster (nearly 97% CD4, about 87% CD8). FACS-sorted repertoires could contain abundant clonotypes contaminating from the bulk population.

They built TCR cDNA with 5'RACE template switching, a step that put in a universal primer site and UMIs. In TCRdb, the 5' RACE reads were re-called with MiXCR into one record per CDR3 protein. Among approximately 330,000 distinct CDR3 sequences listed, roughly 3.9% were seen once. The clonotype was recovered from a man aged 18 to 29 who received the YFV17D yellow fever vaccine. The specimen comprised PBMCs, sampled 5 days after the yellow fever booster vaccination.

For the CDR3, the DNA is TGCAGCGACCTACCCACAGATACGCAGTATTTT. This gives the protein CSDLPTDTQYF. The chain couples TRBV29-1 to TRBJ2-3; D is unclear. CDR1 is SQVTM, CDR2 ANQGSEA, per germline. V gave up 7 bases and J gave up 2 bases, with 7 bases separating them. The CDR3 contains 11 residues.